This T cell receptor beta chain was identified during a study of shared clonotypes between healthy human individuals. Donors had no recently reported acute infections or vaccinations and were HIV-negative. This clone was recorded a few times. There are 16 residues in the CDR3. Germline V gene lookup returns CDR1 LNHDA and CDR2 SQIVND (reference sequence). With V trimmed by 0 bases and J by 6 bases, 4 bases remained unmatched. The repertoire was sequenced with immunoSEQ multiplex PCR; TCRdb's copy has only in-frame clones and lacks some. Among over a million clones listed, around 75% were seen once. This chain links TRBV19 with TRBJ2-1; 11 nucleotides agree with TRBD2. The TCR comes from a man aged 18-30 years in good health. The specimen was memory CD4+ T cells sorted from blood. Subset here: CD45RA-negative fraction. The CDR3 region is CASSIDALAGGNEQFF. DNA for the CDR3: TGTGCCAGTAGTATAGATGCCCTAGCGGGGGGCAATGAGCAGTTCTTC.